This entry lists 22 T cell receptor beta chains sequenced from one sample in a study of T cell responses to AZD1222 COVID-19 vaccine (dated by TCRdb to the early 2020s). What this sample's time point label stands for: baseline before first vaccination. The library was made by the immunoSEQ multiplex PCR assay. In its TCRdb copy, this immuneACCESS table keeps in-frame sequences only and misses some clones. Where compared with another copy, unresolved V genes explain less than half of these, and the others have no known cause. The sample table holds 90,000 to 120,000 clones, of which around 94% were seen once. Jointly, the top ten make up 2.2% of the sample. Sequencing used peripheral blood, obtained on day 0 of AZD1222 vaccination. The source is an adult in good health.

Comments on this clone: Sequence at one end of the junction differs from germline and may be a read error. The V and J genes are TRBV6-1 and TRBJ1-6; D might be TRBD1 (5 bases). The CDR3 has 14 amino acids. Germline V CDR1 and CDR2: MNHNS, SASEGT. The CDR3 DNA is TGTGCCAGCACTGAAGGGGCAGGGTTCTCACCCCTCCACTTT. Encoded protein: CASTEGAGFSPLHF.

The rearrangement joins TRBV6-5 to TRBJ1-1, with D possibly TRBD1 on 5 matching bases. CDR1 is MNHEY and CDR2 is SVGAGI in the germline V gene. The CDR3 has 15 amino acids. Trimming removed 6 bases at V and 4 bases at J, with 18 bases between. The CDR3 DNA reads TGTGCCAGCAGCGGGGGTCGGGGTAGGATCACTGAAGCTTTCTTT. Protein: CASSGGRGRITEAFF.

The chain joins TRBV7-9 to TRBJ2-3, with D unclear. Trimming pared 4 bases from V and 7 bases from J, leaving 9 bases between. This CDR3 is built from 12 residues. Germline CDR1 and CDR2: SEHNR and FQNEAQ (reference sequence). This CDR3 is CASSSELNTQYF. CDR3 sequence (DNA): TGTGCCAGCAGCTCGGAACTTAATACGCAGTATTTT.

This clone occurred once. This chain joins TRBV6-5 and TRBJ2-2; 7 bases agree with TRBD1. The CDR3 extends over 14 amino acids. Germline-derived CDR1 and CDR2 are MNHEY and SVGAGI. Unmatched junction bases numbered 6, after V lost 11 bases and J lost 0 bases. As DNA, the CDR3 is TGTGCCGCCCGGACAGGAGCGAACACCGGGGAGCTGTTTTTT. It specifies CAARTGANTGELFF.

This sequence joins TRBV12-5 and TRBJ2-6; a weak D match, TRBD1 (7 bases). The germline V and J ends were trimmed by 9 bases and 0 bases, with 21 bases remaining between them. Germline V gives CDR1 LGHNT, CDR2 FRNRAP. The CDR3 length is 18 residues. The CDR3 loop is CASTDQGQGGSGANVLTF. In DNA form, the CDR3 reads TGTGCTAGCACCGATCAGGGGCAGGGGGGCTCTGGGGCCAACGTCCTGACTTTC.

The CDR3: CASSAWLNTEAFF. CDR3 nucleotides: TGTGCCAGCAGCGCTTGGCTGAACACTGAAGCTTTCTTT. The chain carries TRBV7-2 and TRBJ1-1; D gene unclear. Germline V gene lookup returns CDR1 SGHTA and CDR2 FQGNSA. This CDR3 region has 13 residues. V was cut by 5 bases and J by 0 bases, with 7 bases left in between. Variable domain in full (rest from reference TRBV7-2 and TRBJ1-1): GAGVSQSPSNKVTEKGKDVELRCDPISGHTALYWYRQSLGQGLEFLIYFQGNSAPDKSGLPSDRFSAERTGGSVSTLTIQRTQQEDSAVYLCASSAWLNTEAFFGQGTRLTVV.

The chain combines TRBV15 with TRBJ2-1; 7 bases line up with TRBD2. Germline CDR1 is LNHNV and CDR2 is YYDKDF (reference sequence). The CDR3 length is 15 residues. Germline trimming cut 1 base from V and 4 bases from J; bases unmatched to any gene: 4. The CDR3 DNA reads as TGTGCCACCAGCAGAGTCGCGGGGGTGTACAATGAGCAGTTCTTC. Residues: CATSRVAGVYNEQFF.

This clone was seen only a few times. The gene calls are TRBV5-1 and TRBJ1-1; 10 bases fit TRBD1. V shed 0 bases, J shed 5 bases, and the junction held 10 bases outside the gene matches. The V gene's germline CDR1 is SGHRS and CDR2 YFSETQ. The CDR3 sequence is 17 residues long. DNA of the CDR3: TGCGCCAGCAGCTTGGTCCGAGACGGGACAGGGGCAACTGAAGCTTTCTTT. It yields the protein CASSLVRDGTGATEAFF.

The chain combines TRBV19 with TRBJ2-1; 9 bases align to TRBD2. Germline assignment: CDR1 LNHDA and CDR2 SQIVND (reference sequence). CDR3 length: 14 residues. V dropped 7 bases and J dropped 2; count of bases not matched to a gene: 3. CDR3 nucleotide sequence: TGTGCCAGTAATCGCGGGGGGGCCTACAATGAGCAGTTCTTC. It is translated as CASNRGGAYNEQFF.

The rearrangement joins TRBV11-2 to TRBJ2-7, with D possibly TRBD1 on 6 matching bases. Between the trimmed V and J ends, which lost 5 bases and 6 bases, there was a span of 14 bases. CDR1 and CDR2 (germline): SGHAT, FQNNGV. There are 13 residues in the CDR3. The CDR3 is CASSGAGELEQYF. The CDR3 nucleotides are TGTGCCAGCAGCGGGGCAGGGGAGCTCGAGCAGTACTTC. Full variable domain (rest looked up from reference TRBV11-2 and TRBJ2-7): EAGVAQSPRYKIIEKRQSVAFWCNPISGHATLYWYQQILGQGPKLLIQFQNNGVVDDSQLPKDRFSAERLKGVDSTLKIQPAKLEDSAVYLCASSGAGELEQYFGPGTRLTVT.

Concerning this clone itself: Germline is not matched at one junction end, which may reflect a read error. The chain is built from TRBV7-9 and TRBJ1-1; TRBD1 might be the D (6 bases). CDR3 size: 13 residues. Looked up from germline, CDR1 is SEHNR and CDR2 is FQNEAQ (reference sequence). The CDR3 spells CASSLVGDIQTLF. CDR3 nucleotide sequence: TGTGCCAGCAGCTTAGTGGGGGACATCCAAACCCTCTTT.

The rearrangement joins TRBV9 to TRBJ1-2; D is undetermined. The CDR3 consists of 14 residues. Trimming removed 0 bases from V and 3 bases from J, with 9 bases in between. Germline V gives CDR1 SGDLS, CDR2 YYNGEE. CDR3 bases: TGTGCCAGCAGCGTAGGTGTAACCTACTATGGCTACACCTTC. Translating gives CASSVGVTYYGYTF. Full variable domain (remainder filled in from reference TRBV9 and TRBJ1-2): DSGVTQTPKHLITATGQRVTLRCSPRSGDLSVYWYQQSLDQGLQFLIQYYNGEERAKGNILERFSAQQFPDLHSELNLSSLELGDSALYFCASSVGVTYYGYTFGSGTRLTVV.

The rearrangement links TRBV4-1 to TRBJ2-3; 8 positions match TRBD2. This CDR3 comprises 15 residues. Looked up from germline, CDR1 is MGHRA and CDR2 is YSYEKL. V shed 7 bases and J 4 bases; nucleotides not matched to a gene: 10. This chain's CDR3 is CASTGGGRFSDTQYF. The DNA of the CDR3 is TGCGCCAGCACCGGGGGGGGCCGATTTTCAGATACGCAGTATTTT.

The chain carries TRBV6-1 and TRBJ1-2, with 9 bases identical to TRBD1. CDR3 length: 18 amino acids. The germline V gene has CDR1 MNHNS and CDR2 SASEGT. The junction had 17 bases not matched to a gene; V was cut back by 2 bases and J by 7 bases. The CDR3 DNA reads as TGTGCCAGCAGTGAACCGGTCGGAGGGACAGGGAGAGGGGGTGGCTACACCTTC. As protein: CASSEPVGGTGRGGGYTF.

This chain connects TRBV5-8 to TRBJ1-2; D is unresolved. Looked up from germline, CDR1 is SGHTS and CDR2 is YDEGEE. The CDR3 totals 13 residues. Trimming removed 0 bases at V and 4 bases at J, with 7 bases between. The CDR3 nucleotides read TGTGCCAGCAGCTTGGGGGGTTCCTATGGCTACACCTTC. It codes for CASSLGGSYGYTF.

The rearrangement joins TRBV27 to TRBJ1-4; 8 bases line up with TRBD1. CDR1 is MNHEY, CDR2 SMNVEV, per germline (reference sequence). This CDR3 has 15 amino acids. J lost 3 bases, V lost 0 bases, and 0 bases had no gene match. Here the CDR3 DNA reads TGTGCCAGCAGTTTATCGGGACAGGCTAATGAAAAACTGTTTTTT. Its translation is CASSLSGQANEKLFF.

The V gene is TRBV2, the J gene TRBJ1-1, with D unclear. The CDR3 is made up of 12 amino acids. From germline, CDR1 is SNHLY and CDR2 FYNNEI. V was clipped by 5 bases and J by 6 bases, with 10 bases between them. The CDR3 coding sequence is TGTGCCAGCAGTCCCCGGGTTTCTGAAGCTTTCTTT. The encoded protein is CASSPRVSEAFF.

The chain links TRBV28 to TRBJ1-6, with 9 positions matching TRBD1. The CDR3 runs to 15 residues. With 4 bases clipped from V and 9 bases from J, the junction kept 7 bases outside the gene matches. Germline assignment: CDR1 MDHEN and CDR2 SYDVKM. CDR3 DNA: TGTGCCAGCAGTTCCGGGACAGGGCACGGTTCACCCCTCCACTTT. Translating it yields CASSSGTGHGSPLHF. Using reference TRBV28 and TRBJ1-6 for the parts outside the CDR3, the full variable domain is DVKVTQSSRYLVKRTGEKVFLECVQDMDHENMFWYRQDPGLGLRLIYFSYDVKMKEKGDIPEGYSVSREKKERFSLILESASTNQTSMYLCASSSGTGHGSPLHFGNGTRLTVT.

This clone was found a few times. V usage is TRBV7-9 and J usage is TRBJ2-5, with D maybe TRBD2 (6 bases). In germline, CDR1 is SEHNR, CDR2 FQNEAQ (reference sequence). This CDR3 is built from 15 residues. V was clipped by 5 bases and J by 5 bases, with 18 bases between them. Here the CDR3 DNA reads TGTGCCAGCAGCCCGCTAGGAGGGTCGCGGGAGACCCAGTACTTC. Translating gives CASSPLGGSRETQYF.

J is TRBJ1-4 and V is TRBV4-1; TRBD1 matches 8 bases. This CDR3 region has 14 residues. Germline V CDR1 and CDR2: MGHRA, YSYEKL. Germline trimming cut 3 bases from V and 7 bases from J; bases unmatched to any gene: 4. The CDR3 bases are TGCGCCAGCAGCCATATGACAGGGGCTGAAAAACTGTTTTTT. It yields the protein CASSHMTGAEKLFF.

The chain joins TRBV4-1 to TRBJ1-6; tentative D call: TRBD1 (6 bases). Germline CDR1 reads MGHRA; CDR2 reads YSYEKL. This CDR3 region has 17 residues. Between the trimmed V and J ends, which lost 1 base and 9 bases, there was a span of 19 bases. The CDR3: CASSQVSQGPSGSPLHF. Here the CDR3 DNA reads TGCGCCAGCAGCCAAGTGTCACAGGGCCCCTCGGGTTCACCCCTCCACTTT.

In this sample, this clone turned up once. The genes are TRBV27 and TRBJ1-1; TRBD1 is a possible D gene (6 bases). There are 14 residues in the CDR3. The V end lost 8 bases, the J end lost 11 bases, and 24 bases lay between the germline ends. The germline V gene has CDR1 MNHEY and CDR2 SMNVEV (reference sequence). The CDR3 DNA reads TGTGCCAGCTCCCTCGGGGGGCCGAACCGGGAGGCTTTCTTT. Translating it yields CASSLGGPNREAFF.